This is a list of T cell receptor beta chains from one sample in a study of regulatory dendritic cells for organ transplantation. Using immunoSEQ multiplex PCR, the repertoire was profiled, and TCRdb retains in-frame clones only, with some absent. The table has 34,000 or so clones, 85% to 90% seen once. Input material: naive CD4+ T cells from blood. Receptors originate from a human donor in good health. Both conserved end residues are part of each CDR3. Each record gives: clone size, J gene, D gene, V gene, CDR3 protein, CDR3 DNA. D genes are given only for firm matches. Not every row has a clone size; where given, it reads once, few, many or a size class.

- | TRBJ1-2 | - | TRBV6-5 | CASNRGGGGYTF | TGTGCCAGCAACCGAGGGGGGGGAGGCTACACCTTC
- | TRBJ2-7 | - | TRBV19 | CASSPMVASTYEQYF | TGTGCCAGTAGTCCCATGGTAGCTTCAACCTACGAGCAGTACTTC
- | TRBJ2-7 | - | TRBV4-3 | CASSQGRQYEQYF | TGCGCCAGCAGCCAAGGGCGGCAATACGAGCAGTACTTC
- | TRBJ2-7 | TRBD1 | TRBV2 | CASSGDRAYEQYF | TGTGCCAGCAGTGGGGACAGAGCCTACGAGCAGTACTTC
- | TRBJ1-1 | - | TRBV2 | CASKRVQGSAFF | TGTGCCAGCAAGCGGGTCCAGGGATCGGCTTTCTTT
- | TRBJ2-1 | TRBD2 | TRBV6-5 | CASSYRAGGYNEQFF | TGTGCCAGCAGTTATCGCGCGGGAGGGTACAATGAGCAGTTCTTC
once | TRBJ1-6 | - | TRBV7-3 | CASSLLGANSPLHF | TGTGCCAGCAGCCTACTCGGGGCGAATTCACCCCTCCACTTT
once | TRBJ2-3 | - | TRBV27 | CASSSRRADTQYF | TGTGCCAGCAGTTCCCGAAGAGCGGATACGCAGTATTTT
- | TRBJ1-2 | - | TRBV5-8 | CASSLRGARYGYTF | TGTGCCAGCAGCTTAAGGGGCGCGCGCTATGGCTACACCTTC
- | TRBJ1-2 | - | TRBV19 | CASNPGGPGGYTF | TGTGCCAGTAATCCCGGAGGACCGGGGGGCTACACCTTC
- | TRBJ1-2 | - | TRBV6-5 | CASSYSPGWRDGYTF | TGTGCCAGCAGTTACTCTCCGGGGTGGCGCGATGGCTACACCTTC
- | TRBJ1-4 | - | TRBV30 | CAWTQGTNEKLFF | TGTGCCTGGACACAGGGAACTAATGAAAAACTGTTTTTT
- | TRBJ1-1 | - | TRBV7-2 | CASSGAGDTEAFF | TGTGCCAGCTCAGGGGCGGGGGACACTGAAGCTTTCTTT
once | TRBJ2-3 | TRBD2 | TRBV28 | CASGLPLSGSSDTQYF | TGTGCCAGCGGGTTGCCTCTTAGCGGGTCTTCGGATACGCAGTATTTT
- | TRBJ1-5 | - | TRBV7-8 | CASSLYNSNQPQHF | TGTGCCAGCAGCTTATACAATAGCAATCAGCCCCAGCATTTT
once | TRBJ2-2 | - | TRBV11-3 | CASSPGGTANTGELFF | TGTGCCAGCAGCCCGGGCGGGACGGCGAACACCGGGGAGCTGTTTTTT
- | TRBJ1-2 | - | TRBV19 | CASSHLRDGNYGYTF | TGTGCCAGTTCACACCTCAGGGATGGGAACTATGGCTACACCTTC
- | TRBJ2-5 | - | TRBV5-1 | CASSNPRDRETQYF | TGCGCCAGCTCGAATCCGCGGGATAGAGAGACCCAGTACTTC
once | TRBJ2-1 | TRBD2 | TRBV15 | CATSQLAGAVINEQFF | TGTGCCACCAGTCAGCTAGCGGGGGCGGTAATCAATGAGCAGTTCTTC
- | TRBJ1-6 | TRBD1 | TRBV19 | CASSMGDRGDSPLHF | TGTGCCAGTAGTATGGGGGACAGGGGGGACTCACCCCTCCACTTT
once | TRBJ2-2 | - | TRBV7-2 | CASSFLSPVALRNTGELFF | TGTGCCAGCAGCTTCCTAAGCCCGGTGGCACTCAGGAACACCGGGGAGCTGTTTTTT
- | TRBJ2-7 | - | TRBV7-8 | CAGSRGNLYEQYF | TGTGCCGGTTCTAGGGGGAATCTTTACGAGCAGTACTTC
- | TRBJ2-1 | TRBD2 | TRBV9 | CASSVGSGSYYNEQFF | TGTGCCAGCAGCGTAGGTAGCGGGAGTTATTACAATGAGCAGTTCTTC
- | TRBJ2-1 | - | TRBV18 | CASSPLGLLDNEQFF | TGTGCCAGCTCACCCCTGGGGCTCCTAGACAATGAGCAGTTCTTC